What follows are 15 T cell receptor beta chains derived from one specimen sequenced in a study of CXCR3-negative and CXCR3-positive naive CD8 T cells. With UMI labels, 5' RACE was used to prepare the TRB cDNA libraries. With the 5' RACE reads reprocessed, TCRdb shows one record per CDR3 protein and no DNA. This table lists under 85,000 distinct CDR3 sequences. The sample taken for sequencing was naive CXCR3- CD8+ T cells from blood. Sample subset: CD45RO-CCR7+CD27+CD95- naive CD8+ T cells lacking CXCR3 (TNR3-). Every receptor here comes from a human donor in good health. Some clones in this sample may be carry-over from other donors' samples.

The chain is built from TRBV12-3 or TRBV12-4 and TRBJ1-1. The CDR3 covers 16 residues. CDR3 sequence: CASSLYLAEMNTEAFF.

The J gene is TRBJ1-1, the V gene TRBV20-1; the TCRdb call, TRBD1, lacks DNA for checking. The CDR3 sequence is 15 residues long. Germline V gene sequence: CDR1 DFQATT, CDR2 SNEGSKA (reference sequence). The CDR3 sequence is CSARDGTGLNTEAFF.

The V call is TRBV20-1, the J call TRBJ2-1; TCRdb designates TRBD2, a call that cannot be tested without DNA. The germline gives CDR1 DFQATT, CDR2 SNEGSKA (reference sequence). CDR3 length: 15 amino acids. This CDR3 is CSASRTSGRANEQFF.

The chain uses TRBV5-5 and TRBJ2-7. The CDR3 length is 13 residues. The germline CDR1 and CDR2 sequences are SGHKS and YYEKEE (reference sequence). The CDR3 spells CASSLAGSYEQYF.

The J gene is TRBJ2-7, the V gene TRBV25-1; absent DNA, TCRdb's TRBD1 call cannot be checked. Per germline, CDR1 MGHDK and CDR2 SYGVNS. The CDR3 has 16 amino acids. CDR3 sequence reads: CASSAPGTLSSYEQYF.

V usage is TRBV7-9 and J usage is TRBJ1-2; TCRdb names TRBD1, which stays unverified in the absence of DNA. The CDR3 sequence is 15 residues long. The germline gives CDR1 SEHNR, CDR2 FQNEAQ (reference sequence). The CDR3 is CASSPRPAGNYGYTF.

The V and J genes are TRBV5-1 and TRBJ2-1; checking the TCRdb D call of TRBD1 is not possible without DNA. This CDR3 region has 14 residues. From germline, CDR1 is SGHRS and CDR2 YFSETQ. The CDR3 spells CASSIRGESNEQFF.

The genes are TRBV3-1 and TRBJ2-3. Germline CDR1 and CDR2: LGHDT and YNNKEL (reference sequence). The CDR3 consists of 15 residues. CDR3 sequence reads: CASSQDMDEADTQYF.

The rearrangement uses TRBV27 and TRBJ2-1; the D gene TCRdb calls, TRBD2, cannot be checked with no DNA. Germline loops: CDR1 MNHEY, CDR2 SMNVEV (reference sequence). CDR3 length equals 13 residues. The CDR3 is CASSPDPGLGSIF.

The chain has TRBV10-3 and TRBJ2-2. Germline CDR1 reads ENHRY; CDR2 reads SYGVKD. This CDR3 is 13 amino acids long. The CDR3 region is CAILEDLTGELFF.

The genes are TRBV7-6 and TRBJ2-7. CDR3 size: 15 residues. Germline CDR1 reads SGHVS; CDR2 reads FNYEAQ. This chain's CDR3 is CASRYRDGRCGEQYF.

The chain joins TRBV4-3 to TRBJ1-1; TCRdb picks TRBD1, but there is no DNA to check that call. This CDR3 region has 15 residues. Germline V gene data show CDR1 as LGHNA and CDR2 as YSLEER. The CDR3 is CASSQDKGLIRGAFF.

V and J are TRBV6-5 and TRBJ2-5; TCRdb proposes TRBD2, but this gene call is untestable without DNA. Germline-derived CDR1 and CDR2 are MNHEY and SVGAGI. The CDR3 length is 14 residues. The CDR3 sequence is CASSYLAAPETQYF.

The J gene is TRBJ2-5, the V gene TRBV9. Per the germline V gene, CDR1 is SGDLS and CDR2 is YYNGEE. The length of the CDR3 is 13 residues. CDR3 residues: CASSVEFGETQYF.

V and J are TRBV27 and TRBJ2-1; there is no DNA to check the TCRdb D call of TRBD2. The CDR3 totals 16 residues. Germline V gene lookup returns CDR1 MNHEY and CDR2 SMNVEV (reference sequence). The CDR3 protein is CASSLIPAGYYNEQFF.